This T cell receptor beta chain was observed in a study of blood T cell repertoires in COVID-19. CDR1 is MNHNY and CDR2 is SVGAGI in the germline V gene (reference sequence). The V gene lost 6 bases and the J gene lost 4 bases, with 10 bases spanning the gap. The CDR3 has 12 residues. Some clones are missing from TCRdb's copy, which holds only in-frame ones; the method was immunoSEQ multiplex PCR. The sample yields about 80,000 clones, approximately 90% seen once. The TCR was taken from a man in his thirties or forties with acute or convalescent COVID-19. V usage is TRBV6-6 and J usage is TRBJ2-7; D remains unclear. The source material was peripheral blood. The CDR3 region is CASSYPGYEQYF. CDR3 nucleotides: TGTGCCAGCAGCTATCCAGGATACGAGCAGTACTTC.